The sequence of this T cell receptor beta chain was determined in a study of OX40 agonist ivuxolimab in advanced cancers. Findings and caveats of the study: CD4+ and CD8+ blood T cells expanded clonally by week 6 at 0.1 to 3.0 mg/kg. Antigen specificity remained undetermined for the expanded peripheral T cells.

Sequencing was performed with immunoSEQ multiplex PCR; in TCRdb, only in-frame clones are kept and a portion is missing. The table records tens of thousands of clones, 91% of them present only once. This CDR3 has 16 amino acids. V lost 5 bases, J lost 1 base, and 17 bases lay in between. Germline values: CDR1 MNHEY, CDR2 SMNVEV (reference sequence). This clone has only a few counts. What it binds is unknown. Individuals having autoimmune disease history or systemic immunosuppression were not enrolled. At cycle 4 day 1, cycle 7 day 1, and baseline, blood was sampled. This chain joins TRBV27 and TRBJ1-1; weak D call: TRBD1 (5 bases). This TCR came from an adult with an advanced solid tumor such as melanoma, head and neck, liver or kidney cancer. The sample here was CD4+ or CD8+ T cells sorted from blood, taken in a trial of the OX40 agonist ivuxolimab. The chain's CDR3 is CASSPHRRDGNTEAFF. CDR3 coding DNA: TGTGCCAGCAGTCCCCACCGCCGGGACGGGAACACTGAAGCTTTCTTT.